Given below is one T cell receptor beta chain in context. Its antigen is unknown. Possible read error: a much larger clone is one base away. With a J-beta primer mix and a sample-barcoded 5' primer, a second PCR ran about 7 to 12 cycles. TCRdb redid the calling of the 5' RACE reads with MiXCR, one entry per CDR3 protein. The data show around 850,000 distinct CDR3 sequences, approximately 35% seen once. The data were taken from a study of blood T cells in healthy people across ages. Study-wide results and limits: Per-million-T-cell TCR beta diversity fell roughly linearly with age.

The germline gives CDR1 MGHRA, CDR2 YSYEKL. The CDR3 totals 16 residues. The J gene is TRBJ2-4, the V gene TRBV4-1, with 9 bases lining up with TRBD2. This clonotype originated in a man younger than 30 in good health. The sample consisted of blood. CDR3 amino acids: CASNQAGGLAKNIQYF. The CDR3 nucleotides are TGCGCCAGCAACCAAGCGGGGGGCTTAGCCAAAAACATTCAGTACTTC.